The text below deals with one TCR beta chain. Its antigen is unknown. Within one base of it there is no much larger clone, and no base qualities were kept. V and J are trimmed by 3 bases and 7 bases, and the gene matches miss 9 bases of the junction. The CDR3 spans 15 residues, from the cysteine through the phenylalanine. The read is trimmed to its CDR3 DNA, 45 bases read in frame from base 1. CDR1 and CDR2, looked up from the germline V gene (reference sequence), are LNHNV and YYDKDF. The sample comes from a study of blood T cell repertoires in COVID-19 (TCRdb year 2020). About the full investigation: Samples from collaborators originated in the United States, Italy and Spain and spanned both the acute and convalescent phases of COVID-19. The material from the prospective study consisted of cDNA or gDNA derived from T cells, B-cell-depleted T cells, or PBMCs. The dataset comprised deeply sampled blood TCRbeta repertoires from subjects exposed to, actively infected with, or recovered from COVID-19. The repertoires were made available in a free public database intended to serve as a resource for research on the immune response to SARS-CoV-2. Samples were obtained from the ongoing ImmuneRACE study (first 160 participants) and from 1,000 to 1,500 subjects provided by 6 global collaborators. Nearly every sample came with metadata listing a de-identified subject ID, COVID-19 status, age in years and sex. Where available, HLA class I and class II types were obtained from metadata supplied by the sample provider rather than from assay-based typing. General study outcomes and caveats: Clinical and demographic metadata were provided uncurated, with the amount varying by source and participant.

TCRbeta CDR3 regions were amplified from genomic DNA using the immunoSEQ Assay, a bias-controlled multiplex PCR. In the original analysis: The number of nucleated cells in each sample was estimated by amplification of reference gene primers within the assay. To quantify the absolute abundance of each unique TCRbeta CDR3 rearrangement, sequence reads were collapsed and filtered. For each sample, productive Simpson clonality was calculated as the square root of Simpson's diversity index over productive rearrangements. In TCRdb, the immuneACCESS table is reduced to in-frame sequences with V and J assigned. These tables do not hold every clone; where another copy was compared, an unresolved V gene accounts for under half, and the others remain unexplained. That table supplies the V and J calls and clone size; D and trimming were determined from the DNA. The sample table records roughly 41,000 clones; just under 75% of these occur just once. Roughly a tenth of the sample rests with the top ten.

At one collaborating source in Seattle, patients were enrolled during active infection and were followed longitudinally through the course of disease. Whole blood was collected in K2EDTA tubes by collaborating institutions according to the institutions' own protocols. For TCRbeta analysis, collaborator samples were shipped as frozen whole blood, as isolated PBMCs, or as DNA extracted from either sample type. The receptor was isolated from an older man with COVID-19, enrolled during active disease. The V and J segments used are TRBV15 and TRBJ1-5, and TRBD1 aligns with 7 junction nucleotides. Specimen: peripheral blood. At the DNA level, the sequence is TGTGCCACCAGCAGGGAGGGACAGCTCAGGCAGCCCCAGCATTTT. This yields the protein CATSREGQLRQPQHF.